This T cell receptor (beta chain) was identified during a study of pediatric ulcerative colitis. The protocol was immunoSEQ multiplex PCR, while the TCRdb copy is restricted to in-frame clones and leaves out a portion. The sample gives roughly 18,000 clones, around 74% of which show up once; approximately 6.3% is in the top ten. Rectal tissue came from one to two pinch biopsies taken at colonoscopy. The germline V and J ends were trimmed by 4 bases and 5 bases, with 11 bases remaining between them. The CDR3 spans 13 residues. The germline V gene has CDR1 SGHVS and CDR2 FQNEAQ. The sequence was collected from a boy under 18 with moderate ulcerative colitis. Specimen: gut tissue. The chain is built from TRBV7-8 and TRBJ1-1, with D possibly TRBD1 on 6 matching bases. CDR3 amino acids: CASSSQGRTEAFF. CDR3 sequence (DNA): TGTGCCAGCAGCTCGCAGGGGAGGACTGAAGCTTTCTTT. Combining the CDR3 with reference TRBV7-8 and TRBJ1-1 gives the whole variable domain GAGVSQSPRYKVAKRGQDVALRCDPISGHVSLFWYQQALGQGPEFLTYFQNEAQLDKSGLPSDRFFAERPEGSVSTLKIQRTQQEDSAVYLCASSSQGRTEAFFGQGTRLTVV.